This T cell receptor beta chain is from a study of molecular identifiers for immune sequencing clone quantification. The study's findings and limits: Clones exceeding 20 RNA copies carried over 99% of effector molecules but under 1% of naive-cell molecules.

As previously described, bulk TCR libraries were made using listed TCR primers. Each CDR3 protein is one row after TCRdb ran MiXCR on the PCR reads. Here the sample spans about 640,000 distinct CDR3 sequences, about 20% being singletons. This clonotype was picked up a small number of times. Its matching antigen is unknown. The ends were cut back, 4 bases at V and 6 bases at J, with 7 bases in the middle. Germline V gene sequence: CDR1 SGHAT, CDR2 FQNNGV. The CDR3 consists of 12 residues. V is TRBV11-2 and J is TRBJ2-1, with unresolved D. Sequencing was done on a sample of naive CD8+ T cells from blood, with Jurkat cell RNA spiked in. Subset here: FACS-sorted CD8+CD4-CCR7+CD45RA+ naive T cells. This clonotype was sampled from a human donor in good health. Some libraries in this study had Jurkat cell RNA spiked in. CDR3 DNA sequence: TGTGCCAGCAGCTCATCAAGCAATGAGCAGTTCTTC. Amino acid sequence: CASSSSSNEQFF.